This TCR beta chain was documented in a study of blood T cell repertoires in COVID-19. In the study overall: T cells, B-cell-depleted T cells, or PBMCs supplied cDNA or gDNA.

This table comes from immunoSEQ multiplex PCR, and its TCRdb copy is limited to in-frame clones, with some not included. The sample records under 300,000 clones, 75% to 90% being singletons. Participants spanned ages about 18 to 100 years and resided in 20 to 25 US areas. For recovered donors of Cohort 3, there were two negative PCRs, clearance, or symptom resolution. Sample: PBMCs or T cells enriched from blood (not recorded which). This TCR derives from a woman aged 40 to 50 who had recovered from COVID-19.

CDR3 coding DNA: TGTGCCAGCAGCAGGGCGGAGGGGAGAGGCCTCAATGAAAAACTGTTTTTT. Translated, it gives CASSRAEGRGLNEKLFF. This chain connects TRBV4-2 to TRBJ1-4; a possible D gene is TRBD1 (5 bases). The CDR3 covers 17 residues. Germline CDR1 and CDR2: LGHNA and YNFKEQ. V was clipped by 5 bases and J by 5 bases, with 21 bases between them.